A selection of T cell receptor beta chains follows, all from one sample in a study of blood T cells in healthy people across ages. TCRdb recomputed calls from the 5' RACE reads with MiXCR, one row per CDR3 protein. Of 1.4 million to 1.5 million distinct CDR3 sequences listed, about 43% are singletons. The sequenced material came from blood. These receptor sequences come from a woman aged 18-29 years in good health. Both conserved end residues are part of each CDR3. The D gene is left open where the match is weak. Clone size is not always given. Where it is, it says once, few, many or a class for expanded clones.

cdr3_aa cdr3_nt j_call v_call clone_size d_call
CASSLFSGAKNIQYF TGTGCCAGCAGCTTATTTTCAGGGGCCAAAAACATTCAGTACTTC TRBJ2-4 TRBV7-2 NA NA
CASSPGTREETQYF TGTGCCAGCAGTCCCGGGACTAGGGAGGAGACCCAGTACTTC TRBJ2-5 TRBV6-6 few TRBD2
CASSRDGQGWHEQYF TGTGCCAGCAGTCGAGACGGACAGGGTTGGCACGAGCAGTACTTC TRBJ2-7 TRBV2 once TRBD1
CASSAGGYSYEQYF TGTGCCAGCAGCGCCGGGGGTTATTCCTACGAGCAGTACTTC TRBJ2-7 TRBV9 NA NA
CASSLGGGTAEGWSYPNEQFF TGTGCCAGCAGCTTAGGGGGCGGGACGGCGGAGGGCTGGTCCTACCCCAATGAGCAGTTCTTC TRBJ2-1 TRBV11-2 NA NA
CSASFGAYEQYF TGCAGTGCTAGCTTCGGGGCCTACGAGCAGTACTTC TRBJ2-7 TRBV20-1 few NA
CATDPGQGNQPQHF TGTGCCACCGATCCGGGACAGGGTAATCAGCCCCAGCATTTT TRBJ1-5 TRBV24-1 NA TRBD1
CASRKAGGRSAFF TGTGCCAGCAGAAAAGCCGGGGGGCGGAGTGCTTTCTTT TRBJ1-1 TRBV6-2/TRBV6-3 NA NA
CASSQRTSNEQYF TGTGCCAGCAGCCAACGGACTAGCAACGAGCAGTACTTC TRBJ2-7 TRBV4-2 few TRBD2
CSAATGGGYEQYF TGCAGCGCCGCGACAGGGGGCGGGTACGAGCAGTACTTC TRBJ2-7 TRBV29-1 few TRBD1
CSAGSTSRGYDTQYF TGCAGTGCTGGCTCGACTAGTCGGGGGTACGATACGCAGTATTTT TRBJ2-3 TRBV20-1 few NA
CATSRDQRGGNEQFF TGTGCCACCAGCAGGGACCAGCGGGGGGGCAATGAGCAGTTCTTC TRBJ2-1 TRBV15 NA TRBD2
CASSQAGLASSYEQYF TGTGCCAGCAGCCAGGCGGGACTAGCAAGCTCCTACGAGCAGTACTTC TRBJ2-7 TRBV4-2 NA TRBD2
CASSPRLAVGDEQFF TGTGCCAGCTCACCAAGGCTAGCGGTGGGGGATGAGCAGTTCTTC TRBJ2-1 TRBV18 few TRBD2
CASSREGGDEQFF TGTGCCAGCAGCCGAGAAGGCGGGGATGAGCAGTTCTTC TRBJ2-1 TRBV13 NA NA